Listed below are T cell receptor beta chains from one sample, sequenced in a study of T cells in Graves' hyperthyroidism and ophthalmopathy. A single record per CDR3 protein comes from TCRdb applying MiXCR to the multiplex PCR reads. Altogether about 570,000 distinct CDR3 sequences are present, 46% being singletons, with the ten largest covering roughly 19%. Sequenced: peripheral blood or thyroid tissue (not recorded which). Receptor source: an adult woman with Graves' disease, either hyperthyroidism or ophthalmopathy (not recorded which). Each CDR3 is given with its conserved first and last residue. D genes are given only for firm matches. Clone size is given for some rows only: seen once, a few or many times, or a class if the clone is expanded.

clone size	V gene	J gene	D gene	CDR3 DNA	CDR3 protein
NA	TRBV28	TRBJ1-1	NA	TGTGCCAGCAGTAAGGGCCTCATGAACACTGAAGCTTTCTTT	CASSKGLMNTEAFF
once	TRBV19	TRBJ2-7	TRBD2	TGTGCCAGCAGCCAAGATCCCCCCCCCCGCGGTACTAGCGGGAGGGAACCAGCGAAGCAGTACTTC	CASSQDPPPRGTSGREPAKQYF
many	TRBV19	TRBJ2-7	TRBD2	TGTGCCAGTAGTATCCGGACTAGCGCCTCCTACGAGCAGTACTTC	CASSIRTSASYEQYF
few	TRBV28	TRBJ2-7	TRBD1	TGTGCCAGCAGAACGGGACAGGGGGAGGAAGGCGAGCAGTACTTC	CASRTGQGEEGEQYF
many	TRBV4-1	TRBJ1-3	NA	TGCGCCAGCAGCCAAGATCGAGTAGTTGGAAACACCATATATTTT	CASSQDRVVGNTIYF
many	TRBV25-1	TRBJ1-4	NA	TGTGCCAGCAGTGAAAGACCAGCAACTAATGAAAAACTGTTTTTT	CASSERPATNEKLFF
NA	TRBV10-3	TRBJ1-1	NA	TGTGCCATCAGTGAGCTGTGGGGGCCACTGAACACTGAAGCTTTCTTT	CAISELWGPLNTEAFF
many	TRBV4-2	TRBJ1-2	TRBD1	TGTGCCAGCAGCCCAGGGGGGGCCACGGTCTATGGCTACACCTTC	CASSPGGATVYGYTF
NA	TRBV6-5	TRBJ1-4	NA	TGTGCCAGCAGTCCCGGACTAGCAGCAACTAATGAAAAACTGTTTTTT	CASSPGLAATNEKLFF
NA	TRBV2	TRBJ2-5	TRBD2	TGTGCCAGCAGTGGACTAGCGGCGGAGACCCAGTACTTC	CASSGLAAETQYF
NA	TRBV20-1	TRBJ1-3	NA	TGCAGTGCTAGCCTGGACTCCACCATATATTTT	CSASLDSTIYF
NA	TRBV10-2	TRBJ1-1	NA	TGCGCCAGCACCCTGGGACCTAGTGAAGCTTTCTTT	CASTLGPSEAFF
many	TRBV7-9	TRBJ1-6	TRBD1	TGTGCCAGCAGGACAGGGAGGGAATCACCCCTCCACTTT	CASRTGRESPLHF
many	TRBV6-5	TRBJ1-2	TRBD1	TGTGCCAGCAGCCGGGACAGGAATTTATATGGCTACACCTTC	CASSRDRNLYGYTF
many	TRBV20-1	TRBJ1-5	TRBD1	TGCAGTGCTGGAGACAACAGGGGGAATCAGCCCCAGCATTTT	CSAGDNRGNQPQHF
NA	TRBV20-1	TRBJ2-5	TRBD2	TGCAGTGCCCCGTCGGGACTAGCGGGACAGACCCAGTACTTC	CSAPSGLAGQTQYF
few	TRBV7-2	TRBJ1-5	NA	TGTGCCAGTACCGACGCCAACAGGAATCAGCCCCAGCATTTT	CASTDANRNQPQHF
NA	TRBV28	TRBJ2-5	NA	TGTGCCAGCAGCATCGGGATTCAAGAGACCCAGTACTTC	CASSIGIQETQYF
NA	TRBV25-1	TRBJ2-6	TRBD2	TGTGCCAGCAGCTTGGGGGGGTGGGGGGCTGGGGCCAACGTCCTGACTTTC	CASSLGGWGAGANVLTF
NA	TRBV7-3	TRBJ2-2	TRBD1	TGTGCCAGCAGCTTAAGGGGACAGGGGATCGGGGAGCTGTTTTTT	CASSLRGQGIGELFF
NA	TRBV7-3	TRBJ1-5	NA	TGTGCCAGCAGCCTCGGACTGGGGGATCAGCCCCAGCATTTT	CASSLGLGDQPQHF
few	TRBV7-3	TRBJ2-2	NA	TGTGCCAGCAGCTATACAGGGGCCGGGGGAATAAGCGACACCGGGGAGCTGTTTTTT	CASSYTGAGGISDTGELFF
NA	TRBV10-3	TRBJ2-7	TRBD2	TGTGCCATCAGTGAAGGCGGGAGGGCGTACGAGCAGTACTTC	CAISEGGRAYEQYF
NA	TRBV2	TRBJ1-3	NA	TGTGCCAGCATGACTAATAGGGGAGCTGGAAACACCATATATTTT	CASMTNRGAGNTIYF
many	TRBV5-1	TRBJ1-1	NA	TGCGCCAGCAGCTTGGCCCTCGCGGTCGATGAAGCTTTCTTT	CASSLALAVDEAFF
many	TRBV7-9	TRBJ2-7	TRBD2	TGTGCCAGCAGCTTAGGGGCGGGGATTAGCGGGAGTCGAGAGCAGTACTTC	CASSLGAGISGSREQYF
NA	TRBV2	TRBJ2-5	NA	TGTGCCAGCACCCGTGGGAGGATTGCAGAGACCCAGTACTTC	CASTRGRIAETQYF
many	TRBV6-4	TRBJ1-2	TRBD1	TGTGCCAGCCCGGGACAGGGTGGGGGCTACACCTTC	CASPGQGGGYTF
NA	TRBV9	TRBJ2-7	TRBD1	TGTGCCAGCAGCGTTCCCGGGACAGGGGGTCCCTACGAGCAGTACTTC	CASSVPGTGGPYEQYF
many	TRBV11-2	TRBJ2-7	NA	TGTGCCAGCAGCTTAGACGTCGGCAGAGCCTACGAGCAGTACTTC	CASSLDVGRAYEQYF
few	TRBV12-3/TRBV12-4	TRBJ1-3	NA	TGTGCCAGCAGTTTGCCGGGACAACACACTGGCACCATATATTTT	CASSLPGQHTGTIYF
NA	TRBV29-1	TRBJ1-4	TRBD1	TGCAGCGTTGTGACCACAGGGGGTACTAATGAAAAACTGTTTTTT	CSVVTTGGTNEKLFF
few	TRBV5-5	TRBJ2-3	NA	TGTGCCAGCAGCTTGGATCCCCGACAGGTGACAGATACGCAGTATTTT	CASSLDPRQVTDTQYF
many	TRBV19	TRBJ1-1	NA	TGTGCCAGTAGTATATTTAGAGGGAGGGATCGAATGAACACTGAAGCTTTCTTT	CASSIFRGRDRMNTEAFF
many	TRBV28	TRBJ2-2	NA	TGTGCCTCGCTCACTAACACCGGGGAGCTGTTTTTT	CASLTNTGELFF
few	TRBV7-9	TRBJ2-3	NA	TGTGCCAGCTTCGCGGAGGGAACCGCAGATACGCAGTATTTT	CASFAEGTADTQYF
few	TRBV10-3	TRBJ1-5	NA	TGTGCCATCAGTGTAGGGGGATTCGATCAGCCCCAGCATTTT	CAISVGGFDQPQHF